This is a list of T cell receptor beta chains from one sample in a study of radiotherapy plus CTLA-4 blockade in lung cancer. This table comes from immunoSEQ multiplex PCR, and its TCRdb copy is limited to in-frame clones, with some not included. The sample holds approximately 99,000 clones, 85% to 90% seen once. Sequencing used peripheral blood, obtained from a patient treated with radiotherapy plus ipilimumab. These receptors were collected from a human donor with non-small cell lung cancer that progressed on radiotherapy plus ipilimumab. Both conserved end residues are part of each CDR3. Fields, in order: V gene, D gene, clone size, J gene, CDR3 protein, CDR3 DNA. D genes are given only for firm matches. A clone size is listed for some rows: how often the clone was seen (once, few, many), or a class if it is expanded.

TRBV30	.	.	TRBJ2-3	CAWSGGATTDTQYF	TGTGCCTGGAGTGGCGGGGCTACAACAGATACGCAGTATTTT
TRBV7-9	TRBD2	.	TRBJ2-5	CASSLPLAGGEETQYF	TGTGCCAGCAGCTTACCCCTAGCGGGAGGAGAAGAGACCCAGTACTTC
TRBV7-6	.	.	TRBJ1-1	CASSSLGTEAFF	TGTGCCAGCAGCTCACTAGGAACTGAAGCTTTCTTT
TRBV15	TRBD1	.	TRBJ2-2	CATSRATGVGTGELFF	TGTGCCACCAGCAGAGCGACAGGGGTTGGGACCGGGGAGCTGTTTTTT
TRBV21-1	.	few	TRBJ2-5	CASSKGDSRNQETQYF	TGTGCCAGCAGCAAAGGGGACAGCAGAAACCAAGAGACCCAGTACTTC
TRBV14	.	few	TRBJ1-1	CASSFNEGDTEAFF	TGTGCCAGCAGCTTTAACGAAGGGGACACTGAAGCTTTCTTT
TRBV30	.	.	TRBJ1-1	CAAKLRGEGIFTEAFF	TGTGCCGCCAAACTAAGGGGGGAGGGTATTTTCACTGAAGCTTTCTTT
TRBV10-3	.	.	TRBJ2-2	CAISQEVYTGELFF	TGTGCCATCAGTCAGGAAGTATACACCGGGGAGCTGTTTTTT
TRBV10-3	TRBD1	.	TRBJ2-5	CAIKPTGGETQYF	TGTGCCATCAAACCGACAGGGGGCGAGACCCAGTACTTC
TRBV29-1	TRBD2	.	TRBJ2-1	CSVCNLSTSEYNEQFF	TGCAGCGTTTGTAATTTATCGACTAGCGAATACAATGAGCAGTTCTTC
TRBV7-9	.	.	TRBJ2-1	CASSRTPFYNEQFF	TGTGCCAGCAGTCGGACTCCGTTCTACAATGAGCAGTTCTTC
TRBV5-1	TRBD2	.	TRBJ2-5	CATSRGGEETQYF	TGCGCCACCAGCCGGGGAGGGGAAGAGACCCAGTACTTC
TRBV11-3	.	.	TRBJ2-3	CASSRWERDTQYF	TGTGCCAGCAGCCGCTGGGAGCGAGATACGCAGTATTTT
TRBV7-8	.	.	TRBJ2-1	CASSPRVGVGEQFF	TGTGCCAGCAGCCCCAGGGTGGGCGTTGGTGAGCAGTTCTTC
TRBV2	.	.	TRBJ1-4	CASRGVKLFF	TGTGCCAGCAGGGGGGTAAAACTGTTTTTT
TRBV27	TRBD2	.	TRBJ2-7	CASASGISYEQYF	TGTGCCAGCGCTAGCGGGATTTCCTACGAGCAGTACTTC
TRBV19	.	once	TRBJ2-7	CASSISLRDSYEQYF	TGTGCCAGTAGTATAAGCCTGCGGGACTCCTACGAGCAGTACTTC
TRBV6-1	.	.	TRBJ1-5	CASNLPERDLPQHF	TGTGCCAGCAACCTGCCCGAGAGGGACCTGCCCCAGCATTTT
TRBV6-5	TRBD1	.	TRBJ1-2	CASSPPTGHYGYTF	TGTGCCAGCAGCCCACCGACAGGGCACTATGGCTACACCTTC
TRBV6-1	.	.	TRBJ2-3	CASRRGSTDTQYF	TGTGCCAGCAGACGCGGAAGCACAGATACGCAGTATTTT
TRBV5-1	.	.	TRBJ2-3	CASSLSGHSTDTQYF	TGCGCCAGCAGCCTATCCGGACACAGCACAGATACGCAGTATTTT
TRBV11-3	.	once	TRBJ2-7	CASSSLGVEQYF	TGTGCCAGCAGCTCGTTAGGGGTTGAGCAGTACTTC
TRBV7-6	.	.	TRBJ1-5	CASSLDSPGSNQPQHF	TGTGCCAGCAGCCTTGACAGCCCGGGTAGCAATCAGCCCCAGCATTTT
TRBV29-1	.	.	TRBJ2-7	CSAAGSYEQYF	TGCAGCGCTGCTGGCAGTTACGAGCAGTACTTC
TRBV11-3	TRBD2	.	TRBJ2-2	CASSSGLAGVLGELFF	TGTGCCAGCAGCTCAGGACTAGCGGGAGTCCTCGGGGAGCTGTTTTTT
TRBV20-1	.	.	TRBJ1-1	CSASSTTEAFF	TGCAGTGCTAGCTCCACCACTGAAGCTTTCTTT
TRBV19	TRBD1	.	TRBJ1-5	CASSMRDRVFREENQPQHF	TGTGCCAGTAGTATGCGGGACAGGGTGTTTAGAGAGGAGAATCAGCCCCAGCATTTT
TRBV9	.	.	TRBJ2-1	CASSVGGFSYNEQFF	TGTGCCAGCAGCGTGGGCGGGTTCTCCTACAATGAGCAGTTCTTC
TRBV15	.	once	TRBJ2-2	CATSRDFWGYEGQGVGELFF	TGTGCCACCAGCAGAGATTTTTGGGGTTATGAGGGCCAAGGGGTCGGGGAGCTGTTTTTT
TRBV19	.	.	TRBJ2-3	CASNNRGPSTDTQYF	TGTGCCAGTAACAATCGTGGCCCTAGCACAGATACGCAGTATTTT
TRBV19	.	.	TRBJ2-5	CASSRRLEETQYF	TGTGCCAGTAGCCGCAGATTGGAAGAGACCCAGTACTTC
TRBV18	TRBD2	.	TRBJ2-1	CASSPLAGTNEQFF	TGTGCCAGCTCACCACTAGCGGGGACCAATGAGCAGTTCTTC
TRBV7-9	TRBD1	.	TRBJ1-3	CASSSFTGTGSKAGNTIYF	TGTGCCAGCAGCTCATTCACCGGGACAGGGTCAAAGGCTGGAAACACCATATATTTT
TRBV5-1	TRBD1	few	TRBJ2-2	CASTQTGITGELFF	TGCGCCAGCACCCAGACAGGGATCACCGGGGAGCTGTTTTTT
TRBV2	TRBD1	.	TRBJ1-5	CASSGPGTGGGYSNQPQHF	TGTGCCAGCAGTGGCCCCGGGACAGGGGGGGGATATAGCAATCAGCCCCAGCATTTT
TRBV15	.	.	TRBJ1-2	CATSRVGRPAHGYTF	TGTGCCACCAGCAGAGTGGGGCGCCCAGCTCATGGCTACACCTTC
TRBV6-5	.	.	TRBJ2-1	CASSYGVGGNEQFF	TGTGCCAGCAGTTACGGGGTGGGCGGGAATGAGCAGTTCTTC
TRBV6-5	.	once	TRBJ2-2	CASSYSRLAFAGELFF	TGTGCCAGCAGTTACTCGAGGCTAGCCTTTGCCGGGGAGCTGTTTTTT
TRBV19	TRBD1	.	TRBJ1-1	CASSIGTGGAFF	TGTGCCAGTAGTATAGGGACAGGGGGGGCTTTCTTT
TRBV19	.	.	TRBJ1-4	CASSIAGAANEKLFF	TGTGCCAGTAGTATAGCAGGGGCTGCAAATGAAAAACTGTTTTTT
TRBV30	.	.	TRBJ1-2	CAWREGPANYGYTF	TGTGCCTGGAGGGAGGGACCCGCTAACTATGGCTACACCTTC
TRBV7-9	.	.	TRBJ1-2	CASSSTGRSYTF	TGTGCCAGCAGCTCGACGGGCAGGAGCTACACCTTC
TRBV6-6	.	.	TRBJ1-2	CASSSRRGTNYGYTF	TGTGCCAGCAGTTCGAGGCGGGGTACTAACTATGGCTACACCTTC
TRBV2	.	.	TRBJ1-3	CASSETPGNTIYF	TGTGCCAGCAGTGAGACACCTGGAAACACCATATATTTT
TRBV18	.	.	TRBJ2-7	CASSPQRSRVDYVYEQYF	TGTGCCAGCTCACCACAAAGATCCCGAGTGGACTATGTCTACGAGCAGTACTTC
TRBV29-1	.	.	TRBJ2-7	CSVGAGTASYEQYF	TGCAGCGTGGGGGCCGGGACGGCTTCCTACGAGCAGTACTTC
TRBV2	.	.	TRBJ2-7	CASSKKGWGIEQYF	TGTGCCAGCAGTAAAAAGGGGTGGGGGATCGAGCAGTACTTC
TRBV5-1	.	.	TRBJ2-3	CASSGGDTQYF	TGCGCCAGCAGCGGTGGAGATACGCAGTATTTT
TRBV5-1	.	.	TRBJ1-3	CASSLEGASGNTIYF	TGCGCCAGCAGCTTGGAGGGAGCCTCTGGAAACACCATATATTTT
TRBV4-1	.	few	TRBJ1-2	CASSQSTSPGQIVRTGYGYTF	TGCGCCAGCAGCCAAAGTACTAGTCCGGGCCAGATAGTTCGGACGGGGTATGGCTACACCTTC
TRBV2	.	.	TRBJ1-2	CASSGSLGDGYTF	TGTGCCAGCAGTGGGTCTCTGGGGGATGGCTACACCTTC
TRBV30	TRBD2	.	TRBJ2-3	CAWSVGEGYTQYF	TGTGCCTGGAGTGTGGGGGAGGGCTATACGCAGTATTTT
TRBV9	.	.	TRBJ1-1	CASSSRADLNTEAFF	TGTGCCAGCAGCTCCCGGGCCGACCTGAACACTGAAGCTTTCTTT
TRBV6-6	TRBD1	.	TRBJ1-5	CASNDRGNQPQHF	TGTGCCAGCAACGACAGGGGAAATCAGCCCCAGCATTTT
TRBV11-2	TRBD2	.	TRBJ2-5	CASSLGWGGRETQYF	TGTGCCAGCAGCTTAGGTTGGGGGGGACGGGAGACCCAGTACTTC
TRBV18	TRBD1	.	TRBJ1-6	CASSQDRGSPLHF	TGTGCCAGCTCACAGGACAGGGGGTCACCCCTCCACTTT
TRBV4-2	.	.	TRBJ2-2	CASSQRSDTGELFF	TGTGCCAGCAGCCAGAGGTCGGACACCGGGGAGCTGTTTTTT
TRBV6-1	.	.	TRBJ2-2	CASNLQSTGELFF	TGTGCCAGCAACTTACAGAGCACCGGGGAGCTGTTTTTT